The 17 T cell receptor beta chains below were found in one sample sequenced in a study of graft-versus-host responses after intestinal transplantation. Clones were read by immunoSEQ multiplex PCR, and TCRdb kept only the in-frame ones, dropping some. The table has about 130,000 clones, roughly 91% seen once. Which antigens these TCRs recognize remains unknown. This specimen was unstimulated CD4+ T cells sorted from spleen or lymph node cells, taken before intestinal transplant. The source is a human donor who received an intestinal transplant.

This chain connects TRBV4-1 to TRBJ2-1; 9 positions match TRBD2. CDR3 length equals 19 residues. From germline, CDR1 is MGHRA and CDR2 YSYEKL. V shed 4 bases, J shed 1 base, and the junction held 14 bases outside the gene matches. Here the CDR3 DNA reads TGCGCCAGCAGCCGCGAAAGGCTAGCGGGATTAGTATCCTACAATGAGCAGTTCTTC. Protein: CASSRERLAGLVSYNEQFF.

This clone showed up just a few times. The rearrangement joins TRBV14 to TRBJ1-1, with D perhaps TRBD1 (5 bases). Trimming took off 5 bases at V and 4 bases at J, with 14 bases between the two ends. Germline-derived CDR1 and CDR2 are SGHDN and FVKESK. The CDR3 covers 14 residues. CDR3 nucleotide sequence: TGTGCCAGCAGCGGGACGGCCCGGGGCACTGAAGCTTTCTTT. It specifies CASSGTARGTEAFF.

The chain is built from TRBV7-8 and TRBJ2-5; 7 nucleotides line up with TRBD2. This CDR3 has 15 amino acids. Trimming took 4 bases from V and 7 from J; bases not matched to a gene: 12. Germline-derived CDR1 and CDR2 are SGHVS and FQNEAQ. The DNA for the CDR3 is TGTGCCAGCAGCTCTACAAGCGGGACGCCGGGGACCCAGTACTTC. It yields the protein CASSSTSGTPGTQYF.

The V and J genes are TRBV2 and TRBJ2-2, with 7 bases fitting TRBD1. The V segment lost 6 bases and the J segment 5 bases; nucleotides outside the gene matches: 15. Per the germline V gene, CDR1 is SNHLY and CDR2 is FYNNEI. This CDR3 spans 17 amino acids. The CDR3 protein is CASRQQGTRRVTGELFF. The CDR3 bases are TGTGCCAGCAGACAACAGGGGACCCGAAGGGTGACCGGGGAGCTGTTTTTT.

Concerning this clone itself: Relative to the germline gene, one junction end is altered; a read error may explain this. The chain employs TRBV7-7 and TRBJ2-2; the match to TRBD1 covers 7 bases. The CDR3 is made up of 14 amino acids. Germline V gives CDR1 SSHAT, CDR2 FNYEAQ (reference sequence). For the CDR3, the DNA is TGTGCTAGCAGCTTAGAGCAGGGGGCCGGGGAGCTGTTTTTT. Translated: CASSLEQGAGELFF.

This chain uses TRBV2 with TRBJ1-1; D is possibly TRBD1 (5 bases). This CDR3 contains 14 residues. V lost 8 bases, J lost 3 bases, and 16 bases lay in between. The germline gives CDR1 SNHLY, CDR2 FYNNEI. The CDR3 DNA follows: TGTGCCAGCTGCGGGCGGGGCGTGGACACTGAAGCTTTCTTT. Amino acid sequence: CASCGRGVDTEAFF.

In the case of this clone: In the same sample, other DNA sequences code for this CDR3. The V gene is TRBV20-1, the J gene TRBJ1-1, with D perhaps TRBD1 (6 bases). The CDR3 totals 11 residues. The germline CDR1 and CDR2 sequences are DFQATT and SNEGSKA (reference sequence). Trimming stripped 5 bases from V and 3 bases from J, with 7 bases between. In nucleotides, the CDR3 is TGCAGTGCTTCAGGGGACACTGAAGCTTTCTTT. This translates into CSASGDTEAFF.

The chain uses TRBV27 and TRBJ1-5; D is uncertain. Trimming left V 2 bases short and J 7 bases short, with 18 bases between. The CDR3 is 16 amino acids. Germline lookup yields CDR1 MNHEY and CDR2 SMNVEV (reference sequence). Here the CDR3 reads CASSLNSRGLGQPQHF. CDR3 coding DNA: TGTGCCAGCAGTTTAAATTCCCGAGGCCTTGGGCAGCCCCAGCATTTT.

This chain links TRBV11-1 with TRBJ1-1, with a weak D call TRBD1 (5 bases). V was trimmed by 6 bases and J by 1 base, leaving 12 bases between them. The germline gives CDR1 SGHAT, CDR2 FQDESV (reference sequence). The CDR3 consists of 14 residues. CDR3 in amino acids: CASRPTTGNTEAFF. DNA of the CDR3: TGTGCCAGCAGACCGACTACAGGGAACACTGAAGCTTTCTTT.

The chain couples TRBV6-1 to TRBJ2-5; 7 bases align to TRBD1. In germline, CDR1 is MNHNS, CDR2 SASEGT. This CDR3 spans 13 amino acids. Unmatched junction bases numbered 8, after V lost 8 bases and J lost 5 bases. The CDR3: CASGAVQGETQYF. The CDR3 DNA sequence: TGTGCCAGCGGGGCGGTACAGGGGGAGACCCAGTACTTC.

The gene calls are TRBV9 and TRBJ2-5; D unclear. The V end lost 4 bases, the J end lost 2 bases, and 3 bases lay between the germline ends. This CDR3 contains 11 residues. The V gene's germline CDR1 is SGDLS and CDR2 YYNGEE. The CDR3 nucleotides are TGTGCCAGCAGCACTCAAGAGACCCAGTACTTC. It is translated as CASSTQETQYF.

This rearrangement joins TRBV9 to TRBJ2-7; TRBD1 is a possible D gene (6 bases). This CDR3 has 15 residues. The germline V gene has CDR1 SGDLS and CDR2 YYNGEE. The V gene lost 3 bases and the J gene lost 2 bases, with 15 bases spanning the gap. CDR3 protein: CASSGGPEGAYEQYF. CDR3 nucleotides: TGTGCCAGCAGCGGGGGGCCAGAAGGCGCCTACGAGCAGTACTTC.

The chain combines TRBV28 with TRBJ2-7, with a tentative D call TRBD1 (6 bases). The germline V gene encodes CDR1 MDHEN and CDR2 SYDVKM. The ends were cut back, 3 bases at V and 1 base at J, with 13 bases in the middle. CDR3 length: 15 amino acids. The CDR3, as DNA: TGTGCCAGCAGTTTGTTGACAGGAGATTCCTACGAGCAGTACTTC. It yields the protein CASSLLTGDSYEQYF. The full variable domain, in which reference TRBV28 and TRBJ2-7 provide the parts outside the CDR3, is DVKVTQSSRYLVKRTGEKVFLECVQDMDHENMFWYRQDPGLGLRLIYFSYDVKMKEKGDIPEGYSVSREKKERFSLILESASTNQTSMYLCASSLLTGDSYEQYFGPGTRLTVT.

In DNA form, the CDR3 reads TGTGCCATCAGTGACGAGCGGGAGGTATACAATGAGCAGTTCTTC. Its translation: CAISDEREVYNEQFF. The V call is TRBV10-3, the J call TRBJ2-1; 9 bases line up with TRBD2. The V and J ends lost 3 bases and 4 bases, in that order; junction bases with no gene match: 4. CDR3 length: 15 amino acids. In germline, CDR1 is ENHRY, CDR2 SYGVKD.

This clone was picked up one time. The V call is TRBV18, the J call TRBJ2-1; TRBD2 matches 9 bases. V dropped 3 bases and J dropped 5; count of bases not matched to a gene: 5. Germline lookup yields CDR1 KGHSH and CDR2 LQKENI. This CDR3 region has 15 residues. CDR3 sequence: CASSPLIAGDNEQFF. DNA for the CDR3: TGTGCCAGCTCACCGCTAATAGCGGGAGACAATGAGCAGTTCTTC.

The chain recombines TRBV9 with TRBJ2-6; 12 nucleotides agree with TRBD2. CDR1 is SGDLS, CDR2 YYNGEE, per germline. This CDR3 has 17 amino acids. V trimming: 5 bases; J trimming: 1 base; junction bases outside the gene matches: 4. In nucleotides, the CDR3 is TGTGCCAGCAGTGATGGACTAGCGGGGTCTGGGGCCAACGTCCTGACTTTC. It translates to CASSDGLAGSGANVLTF.

The rearrangement links TRBV5-1 to TRBJ2-7, with no clear D. V dropped 4 bases and J dropped 0 bases, with 17 bases sitting between them. Germline CDR1 is SGHRS and CDR2 is YFSETQ. The CDR3 length is 16 residues. The CDR3 bases are TGCGCCAGCAGCCCCGAGGTCATTCTCCTCTCCTACGAGCAGTACTTC. It is translated as CASSPEVILLSYEQYF.